This T cell receptor (beta chain) was identified during a study of shared clonotypes between healthy human individuals. This clone was counted only a few times. Trimming shortened V by 0 bases and J by 4 bases, and 10 bases separated the two germline ends. This CDR3 region has 14 residues. From germline, CDR1 is SGDLS and CDR2 YYNGEE. The table came from immunoSEQ multiplex PCR; TCRdb's copy has only in-frame clones and leaves some out. The sample includes millions of clones, approximately 92% of them seen just once. Source material: naive CD4+ T cells sorted from blood. Subset indicated: CD45RA+ positively selected. The sequence derives from a man aged 18 to 35 in good health. The V and J genes are TRBV9 and TRBJ1-1; D gene ambiguous. CDR3 coding DNA: TGTGCCAGCAGCGTAGATGCGGATGCCACTGAAGCTTTCTTT. Amino acid sequence: CASSVDADATEAFF.